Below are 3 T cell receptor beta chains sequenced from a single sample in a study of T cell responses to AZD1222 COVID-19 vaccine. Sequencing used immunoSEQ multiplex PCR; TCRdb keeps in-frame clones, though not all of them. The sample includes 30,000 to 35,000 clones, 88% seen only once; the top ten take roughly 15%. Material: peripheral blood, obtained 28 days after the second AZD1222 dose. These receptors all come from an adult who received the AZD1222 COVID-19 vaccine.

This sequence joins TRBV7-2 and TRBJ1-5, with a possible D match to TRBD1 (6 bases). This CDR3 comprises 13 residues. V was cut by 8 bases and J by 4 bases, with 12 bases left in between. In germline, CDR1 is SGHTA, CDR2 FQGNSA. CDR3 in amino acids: CASATGRNQPQHF. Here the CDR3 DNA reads TGTGCCAGCGCGACAGGAAGAAATCAGCCCCAGCATTTT.

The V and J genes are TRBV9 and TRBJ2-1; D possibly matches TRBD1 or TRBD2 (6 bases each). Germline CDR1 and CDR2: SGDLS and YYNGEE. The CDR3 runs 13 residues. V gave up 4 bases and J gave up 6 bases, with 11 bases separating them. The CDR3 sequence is CASSLGGSNEQFF. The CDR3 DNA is TGTGCCAGCAGCTTAGGGGGGTCCAATGAGCAGTTCTTC.

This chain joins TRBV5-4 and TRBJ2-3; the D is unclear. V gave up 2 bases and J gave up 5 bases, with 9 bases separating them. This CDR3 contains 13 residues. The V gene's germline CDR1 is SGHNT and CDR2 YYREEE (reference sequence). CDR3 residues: CASSFHGEDTQYF. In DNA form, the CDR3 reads TGTGCCAGCAGCTTTCATGGGGAAGATACGCAGTATTTT.